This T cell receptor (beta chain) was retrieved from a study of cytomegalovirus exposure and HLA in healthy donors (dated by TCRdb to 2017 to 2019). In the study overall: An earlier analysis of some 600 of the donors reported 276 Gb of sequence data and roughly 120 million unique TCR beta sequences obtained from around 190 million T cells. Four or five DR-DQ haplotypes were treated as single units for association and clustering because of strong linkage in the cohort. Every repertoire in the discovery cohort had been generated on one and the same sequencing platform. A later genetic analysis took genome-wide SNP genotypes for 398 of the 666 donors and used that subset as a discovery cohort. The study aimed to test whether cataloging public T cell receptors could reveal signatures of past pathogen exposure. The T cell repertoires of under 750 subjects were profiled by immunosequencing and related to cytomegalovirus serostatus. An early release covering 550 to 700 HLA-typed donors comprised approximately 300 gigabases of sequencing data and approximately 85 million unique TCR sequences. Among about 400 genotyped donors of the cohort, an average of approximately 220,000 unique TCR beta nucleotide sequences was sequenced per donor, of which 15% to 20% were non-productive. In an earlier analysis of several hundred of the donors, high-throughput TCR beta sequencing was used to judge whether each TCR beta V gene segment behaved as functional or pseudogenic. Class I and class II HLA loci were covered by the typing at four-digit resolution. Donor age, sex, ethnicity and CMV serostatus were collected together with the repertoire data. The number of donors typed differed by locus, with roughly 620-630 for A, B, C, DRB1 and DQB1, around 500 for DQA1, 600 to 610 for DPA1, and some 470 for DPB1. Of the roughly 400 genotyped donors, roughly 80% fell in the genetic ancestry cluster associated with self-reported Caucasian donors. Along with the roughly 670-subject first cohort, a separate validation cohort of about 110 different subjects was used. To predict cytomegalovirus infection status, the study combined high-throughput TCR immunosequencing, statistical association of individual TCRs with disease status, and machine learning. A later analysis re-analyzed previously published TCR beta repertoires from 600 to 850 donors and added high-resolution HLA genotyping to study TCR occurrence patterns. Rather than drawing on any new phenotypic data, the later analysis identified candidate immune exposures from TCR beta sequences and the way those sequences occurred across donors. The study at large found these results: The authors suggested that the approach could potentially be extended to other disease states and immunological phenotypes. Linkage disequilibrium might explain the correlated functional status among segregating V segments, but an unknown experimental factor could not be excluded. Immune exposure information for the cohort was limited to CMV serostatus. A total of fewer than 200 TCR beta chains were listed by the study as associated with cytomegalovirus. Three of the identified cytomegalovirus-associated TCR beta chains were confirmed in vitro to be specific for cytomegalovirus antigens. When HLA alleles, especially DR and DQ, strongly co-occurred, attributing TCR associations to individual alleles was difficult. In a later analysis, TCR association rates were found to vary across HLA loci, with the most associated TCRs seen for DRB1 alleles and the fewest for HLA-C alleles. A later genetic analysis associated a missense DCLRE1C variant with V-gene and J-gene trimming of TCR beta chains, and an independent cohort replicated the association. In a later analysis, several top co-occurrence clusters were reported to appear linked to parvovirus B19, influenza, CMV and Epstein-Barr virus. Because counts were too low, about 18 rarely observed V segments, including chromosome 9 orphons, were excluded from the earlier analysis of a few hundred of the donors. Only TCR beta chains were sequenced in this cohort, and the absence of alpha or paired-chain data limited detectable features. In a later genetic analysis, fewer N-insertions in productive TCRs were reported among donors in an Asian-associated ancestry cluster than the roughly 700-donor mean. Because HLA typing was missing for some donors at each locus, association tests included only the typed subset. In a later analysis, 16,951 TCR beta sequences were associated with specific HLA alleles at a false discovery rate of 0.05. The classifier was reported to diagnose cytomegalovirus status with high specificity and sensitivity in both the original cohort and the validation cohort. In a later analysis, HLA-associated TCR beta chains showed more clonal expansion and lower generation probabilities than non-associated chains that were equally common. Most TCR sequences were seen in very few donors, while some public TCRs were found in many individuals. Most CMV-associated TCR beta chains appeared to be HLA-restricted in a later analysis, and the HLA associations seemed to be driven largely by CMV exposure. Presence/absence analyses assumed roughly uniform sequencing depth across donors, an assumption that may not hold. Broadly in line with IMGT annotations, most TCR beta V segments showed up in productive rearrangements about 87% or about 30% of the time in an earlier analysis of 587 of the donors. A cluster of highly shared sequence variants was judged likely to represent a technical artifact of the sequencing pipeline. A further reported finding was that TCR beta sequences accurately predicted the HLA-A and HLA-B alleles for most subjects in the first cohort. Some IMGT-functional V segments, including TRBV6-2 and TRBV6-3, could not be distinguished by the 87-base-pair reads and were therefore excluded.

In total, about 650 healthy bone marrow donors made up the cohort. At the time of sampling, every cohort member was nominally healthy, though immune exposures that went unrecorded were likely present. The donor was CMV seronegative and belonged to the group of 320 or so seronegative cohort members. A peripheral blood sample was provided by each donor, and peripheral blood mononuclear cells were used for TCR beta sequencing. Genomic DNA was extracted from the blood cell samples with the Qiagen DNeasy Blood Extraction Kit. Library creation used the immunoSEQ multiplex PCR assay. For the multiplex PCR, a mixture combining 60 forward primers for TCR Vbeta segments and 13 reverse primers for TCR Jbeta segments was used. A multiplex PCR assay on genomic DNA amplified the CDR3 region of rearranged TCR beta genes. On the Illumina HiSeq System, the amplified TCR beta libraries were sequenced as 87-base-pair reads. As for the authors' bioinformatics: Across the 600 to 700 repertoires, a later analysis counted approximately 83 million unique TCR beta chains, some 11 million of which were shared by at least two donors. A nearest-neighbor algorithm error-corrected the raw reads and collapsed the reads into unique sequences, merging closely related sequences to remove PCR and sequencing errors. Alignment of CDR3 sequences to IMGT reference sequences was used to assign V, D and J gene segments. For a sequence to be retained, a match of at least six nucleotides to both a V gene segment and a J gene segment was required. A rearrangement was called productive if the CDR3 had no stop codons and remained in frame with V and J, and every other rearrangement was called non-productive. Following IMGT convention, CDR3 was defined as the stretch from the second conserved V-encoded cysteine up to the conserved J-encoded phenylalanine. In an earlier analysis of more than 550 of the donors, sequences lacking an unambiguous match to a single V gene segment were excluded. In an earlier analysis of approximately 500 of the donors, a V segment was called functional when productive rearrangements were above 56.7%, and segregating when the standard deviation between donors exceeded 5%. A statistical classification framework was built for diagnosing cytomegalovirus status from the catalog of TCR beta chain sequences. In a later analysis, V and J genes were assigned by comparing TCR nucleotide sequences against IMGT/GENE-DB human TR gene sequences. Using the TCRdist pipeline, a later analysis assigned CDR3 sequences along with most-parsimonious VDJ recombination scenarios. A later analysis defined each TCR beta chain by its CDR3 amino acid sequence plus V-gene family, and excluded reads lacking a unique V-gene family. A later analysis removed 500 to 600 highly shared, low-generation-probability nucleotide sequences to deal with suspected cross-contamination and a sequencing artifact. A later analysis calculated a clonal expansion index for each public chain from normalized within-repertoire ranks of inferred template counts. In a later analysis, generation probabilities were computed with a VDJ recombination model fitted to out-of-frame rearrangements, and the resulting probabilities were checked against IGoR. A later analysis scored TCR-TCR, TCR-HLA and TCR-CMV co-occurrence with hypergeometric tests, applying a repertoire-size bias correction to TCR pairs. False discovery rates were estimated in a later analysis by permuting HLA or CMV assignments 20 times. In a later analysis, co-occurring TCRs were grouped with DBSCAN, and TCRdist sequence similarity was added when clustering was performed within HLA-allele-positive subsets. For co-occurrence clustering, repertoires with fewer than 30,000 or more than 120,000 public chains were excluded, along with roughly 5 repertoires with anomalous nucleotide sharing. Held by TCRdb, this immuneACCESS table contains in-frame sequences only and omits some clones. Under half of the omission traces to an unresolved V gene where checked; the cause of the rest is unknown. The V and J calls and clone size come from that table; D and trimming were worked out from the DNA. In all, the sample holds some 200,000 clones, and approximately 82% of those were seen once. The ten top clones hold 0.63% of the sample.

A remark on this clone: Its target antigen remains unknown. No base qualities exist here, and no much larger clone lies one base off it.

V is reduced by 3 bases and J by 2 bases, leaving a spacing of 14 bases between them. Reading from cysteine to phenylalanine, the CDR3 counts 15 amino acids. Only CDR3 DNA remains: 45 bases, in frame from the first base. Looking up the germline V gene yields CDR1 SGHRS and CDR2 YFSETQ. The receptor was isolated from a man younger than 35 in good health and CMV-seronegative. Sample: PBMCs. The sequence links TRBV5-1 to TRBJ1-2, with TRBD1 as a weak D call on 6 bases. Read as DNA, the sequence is TGCGCCAGCAGCTCCAACCCCACAGGGAACTATGGCTACACCTTC. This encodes CASSSNPTGNYGYTF.